This is a list of T cell receptor beta chains from one sample in a study of CD8+CD57+ T cells in acquired aplastic anemia. TCRdb re-derived calls from the reads in MiXCR, one entry per CDR3 protein. The sample has 450,000 to 600,000 distinct CDR3 sequences, approximately 33% seen once. The sample consisted of sorted CD4+, CD8+, or CD8+CD57+ T cells (not recorded which) from PBMCs. These receptors all come from a human donor with aplastic anemia. CDR3s include the opening cysteine and the closing phenylalanine or tryptophan. Each record gives: CDR3 protein, CDR3 DNA, J gene, D gene, clone size, V gene. D genes are given only for firm matches. Not every row has a clone size; where given, it reads once, few, many or a size class.

CASGQGRNQPQHF | TGTGCCTCCGGGCAGGGTCGTAATCAGCCCCAGCATTTT | TRBJ1-5 | NA | few | TRBV30
CASSLAGQGKRNEQFF | TGTGCCAGCAGCTTAGCCGGACAGGGCAAGCGGAATGAGCAGTTCTTC | TRBJ2-1 | TRBD1 | NA | TRBV11-1
CASSLYQSYGYTF | TGCGCCAGCAGCTTGTATCAGAGCTATGGCTACACCTTC | TRBJ1-2 | NA | many | TRBV5-1
CASSEAPGQNQPQHF | TGTGCCAGCAGTGAAGCGCCCGGACAGAATCAGCCCCAGCATTTT | TRBJ1-5 | NA | many | TRBV2
CASSQPYGGYEQYF | TGCGCCAGCAGCCAACCGTACGGGGGTTACGAGCAGTACTTC | TRBJ2-7 | NA | many | TRBV4-3
CAISEWAMKDF | TGTGCCATCAGTGAGTGGGCGATGAAGGACTTC | TRBJ2-5 | NA | NA | TRBV10-3
CASNLNQDIAEAFF | TGTGCCAGCAATCTCAACCAGGACATCGCTGAAGCTTTCTTT | TRBJ1-1 | NA | NA | TRBV2
CASSLNNRGGGYTF | TGTGCCAGCAGCTTAAATAACAGGGGAGGCGGCTACACCTTC | TRBJ1-2 | TRBD1 | NA | TRBV7-9
CASSQETQGAFMYGYTF | TGTGCCAGCAGCCAAGAAACTCAGGGGGCGTTTATGTATGGCTACACCTTC | TRBJ1-2 | TRBD1 | few | TRBV4-2
CASSFSGKEAFF | TGTGCCAGCAGCTTCTCAGGGAAAGAAGCTTTCTTT | TRBJ1-1 | NA | many | TRBV7-8
CASSETEQGRTDTQYF | TGTGCCAGCAGTGAAACGGAGCAGGGCAGGACAGATACGCAGTATTTT | TRBJ2-3 | NA | NA | TRBV25-1
CSAGHPIAYEQYF | TGCAGTGCGGGACACCCTATCGCCTACGAGCAGTACTTC | TRBJ2-7 | NA | many | TRBV20-1
CASREGGGYTF | TGTGCCAGTAGGGAAGGAGGTGGCTACACCTTC | TRBJ1-2 | NA | many | TRBV19
CASSTTGQNNQPQHF | TGTGCCAGCAGTACGACCGGACAGAACAATCAGCCCCAGCATTTT | TRBJ1-5 | NA | NA | TRBV5-5
CASTGRTTNYGYTF | TGTGCCAGCACGGGACGGACAACTAACTATGGCTACACCTTC | TRBJ1-2 | NA | NA | TRBV2
CSALAAGPHNEQFF | TGCAGTGCCTTAGCCGCGGGACCCCACAATGAGCAGTTCTTC | TRBJ2-1 | NA | few | TRBV20-1
CASSLNSGQGFHEQYF | TGCGCCAGCAGCTTGAACTCGGGGCAGGGTTTTCACGAGCAGTACTTC | TRBJ2-7 | NA | NA | TRBV5-1
CSVDAGDYEQYF | TGCAGCGTTGACGCAGGGGACTACGAGCAGTACTTC | TRBJ2-7 | NA | NA | TRBV29-1
CASSGGRNTGELFF | TGTGCCAGTAGCGGGGGCCGGAACACCGGGGAGCTGTTTTTT | TRBJ2-2 | TRBD2 | many | TRBV10-3
CSAASLTGNTIYF | TGCAGTGCAGCCTCGCTAACTGGAAACACCATATATTTT | TRBJ1-3 | NA | many | TRBV20-1
CASSTMIGYGYTF | TGTGCCAGTAGTACTATGATCGGCTATGGCTACACCTTC | TRBJ1-2 | NA | many | TRBV19
CASSPLTQGNTEAFF | TGTGCCAGCTCACCACTGACGCAGGGCAACACTGAAGCTTTCTTT | TRBJ1-1 | NA | NA | TRBV2
CSAGEGGRGRSYEQYF | TGCAGTGCTGGAGAAGGGGGACGTGGGCGGAGCTACGAGCAGTACTTC | TRBJ2-7 | NA | once | TRBV20-1
CASSRTSGNTGELFF | TGTGCCAGCAGCCGGACTAGCGGGAACACCGGGGAGCTGTTTTTT | TRBJ2-2 | TRBD2 | many | TRBV7-6